This passage covers 10 T cell receptor beta chains from one sample sequenced in a study of T cell responses to AZD1222 COVID-19 vaccine. Method: immunoSEQ multiplex PCR; TCRdb's copy keeps in-frame clones and lacks some. This table holds roughly 120,000 clones, 91% found once. The sequences come from peripheral blood, collected on day 0 of AZD1222 vaccination. These TCRs come from an adult in good health.

This rearrangement joins TRBV27 to TRBJ1-1; D remains ambiguous. CDR3 length equals 16 residues. Trimming removed 4 bases at V and 4 bases at J, with 19 bases between. The germline CDR1 and CDR2 sequences are MNHEY and SMNVEV (reference sequence). CDR3 sequence reads: CASSSLGSLGPTEAFF. The CDR3 DNA reads as TGTGCCAGCAGTTCCCTTGGGAGTTTAGGCCCCACTGAAGCTTTCTTT.

The genes are TRBV10-3 and TRBJ2-6; D may be TRBD1 (5 bases). V gave up 8 bases and J gave up 3 bases, with 14 bases separating them. CDR1 is ENHRY, CDR2 SYGVKD, per germline. This CDR3 is built from 15 residues. The CDR3 region is CAICPGPGGANVLTF. The CDR3, as DNA: TGTGCCATCTGTCCAGGGCCAGGTGGGGCCAACGTCCTGACTTTC.

The CDR3 region is CASSPSIARAADTQYF. The DNA for the CDR3 is TGTGCCAGCAGCCCCAGTATCGCCCGAGCAGCAGATACGCAGTATTTT. The genes are TRBV7-9 and TRBJ2-3; no clear D. This CDR3 spans 16 amino acids. Trimming removed 5 bases from V and 4 bases from J, with 19 bases in between. Germline CDR1 and CDR2: SEHNR and FQNEAQ (reference sequence). Drawing the rest from reference TRBV7-9 and TRBJ2-3, the complete variable domain is DTGVSQNPRHKITKRGQNVTFRCDPISEHNRLYWYRQTLGQGPEFLTYFQNEAQLEKSRLLSDRFSAERPKGSFSTLEIQRTEQGDSAMYLCASSPSIARAADTQYFGPGTRLTVL.

The chain employs TRBV5-1 and TRBJ2-7; 9 bases are a match to TRBD1. Trimming at V came to 1 base and at J to 4 bases, leaving 6 bases not matched to a gene. Germline V gives CDR1 SGHRS, CDR2 YFSETQ. The CDR3 runs 15 residues. The CDR3 DNA follows: TGCGCCAGCAGCTTGACCGGGACAGGGCCTTACGAGCAGTACTTC. As protein: CASSLTGTGPYEQYF.

The CDR3 nucleotides are TGTGCCAGTAGTATTGCCTCTAACTATGGCTACACCTTC. The encoded protein is CASSIASNYGYTF. The chain uses TRBV19 and TRBJ1-2, with D unresolved. Looked up from germline, CDR1 is LNHDA and CDR2 is SQIVND (reference sequence). V shed 3 bases and J shed 0 bases, with 5 bases lying between them. The CDR3 covers 13 residues.

The gene calls are TRBV9 and TRBJ2-7, with 14 bases fitting TRBD2. The CDR3 runs 16 residues. Losses at the gene ends were 4 bases for V and 6 bases for J; bases not matched to a gene: 9. Per the germline V gene, CDR1 is SGDLS and CDR2 is YYNGEE. The CDR3: CASSPTSGRAVTEQYF. Written as DNA, the CDR3 is TGTGCCAGCAGCCCGACTAGCGGGAGGGCCGTAACCGAGCAGTACTTC. Together with reference TRBV9 and TRBJ2-7, the CDR3 gives the full variable domain: DSGVTQTPKHLITATGQRVTLRCSPRSGDLSVYWYQQSLDQGLQFLIQYYNGEERAKGNILERFSAQQFPDLHSELNLSSLELGDSALYFCASSPTSGRAVTEQYFGPGTRLTVT.

V is TRBV27 and J is TRBJ2-7; TRBD2 matches 8 bases. The germline CDR1 and CDR2 sequences are MNHEY and SMNVEV (reference sequence). The CDR3 loop spans 16 amino acids. Unmatched junction bases numbered 12, after V lost 6 bases and J lost 2 bases. CDR3 bases: TGTGCCAGCAGAGCTCCGGGACGGGGGGGCACCTACGAGCAGTACTTC. Amino acid sequence: CASRAPGRGGTYEQYF.

This chain joins TRBV15 and TRBJ2-7; D unclear. This CDR3 is 12 amino acids long. Germline CDR1 reads LNHNV; CDR2 reads YYDKDF (reference sequence). V gave up 1 base and J gave up 6 bases, with 7 bases separating them. CDR3 in amino acids: CATSRGSGEQYF. CDR3 DNA: TGTGCCACCAGCAGAGGGTCTGGCGAGCAGTACTTC. Full variable domain (rest looked up from reference TRBV15 and TRBJ2-7): DAMVIQNPRYQVTQFGKPVTLSCSQTLNHNVMYWYQQKSSQAPKLLFHYYDKDFNNEADTPDNFQSRRPNTSFCFLDIRSPGLGDTAMYLCATSRGSGEQYFGPGTRLTVT.

This chain joins TRBV10-2 and TRBJ1-2; possibly TRBD1 for D (5 bases). The CDR3 sequence is 14 residues long. Germline assignment: CDR1 WSHSY and CDR2 SAAADI. Trimming cost V 6 bases and J 4 bases, with 15 bases left between them. CDR3 nucleotides: TGCGCCAGCAGGGAGGGCAGGGTTGGCTATGGCTACACCTTC. It encodes CASREGRVGYGYTF.

The CDR3 DNA sequence: TGTGCCAGCAGTTTAGGAGGGATTCACACCGGGGAGCTGTTTTTT. It translates to CASSLGGIHTGELFF. The genes are TRBV27 and TRBJ2-2, with a weak D call TRBD2 (6 bases). This CDR3 has 15 amino acids. V gave up 2 bases and J gave up 3 bases, with 10 bases separating them. Germline CDR1 reads MNHEY; CDR2 reads SMNVEV (reference sequence).